This entry lists 6 T cell receptor beta chains sequenced from one sample in a study of lymphopenia after photon versus proton radiotherapy. Libraries were prepared by immunoSEQ multiplex PCR; TCRdb keeps only in-frame clonotypes and omits some of them. Of 15,000 to 20,000 clones listed, 84% are singletons. Sequenced here: peripheral blood, sampled from a patient treated with proton-based radiotherapy. The receptors originated from a man between 65 and 79 years old with pancreatic cancer.

This CDR3 reads CASSSRGGSPLHF. DNA of the CDR3: TGTGCCAGCAGCTCCAGGGGCGGCTCACCCCTCCACTTT. The J gene is TRBJ1-6, the V gene TRBV11-3; the D gene is possibly TRBD1 (6 bases). Between the trimmed V and J ends, which lost 4 bases and 10 bases, there was a span of 11 bases. The CDR3 spans 13 residues. From germline, CDR1 is SGHNT and CDR2 YENEEA.

The chain combines TRBV15 with TRBJ2-1, with TRBD2 as a possible D gene (5 bases). Germline CDR1 reads LNHNV; CDR2 reads YYDKDF (reference sequence). V lost 0 bases and J lost 9, with 12 bases in between. The CDR3 covers 14 residues. This CDR3 is CATSRDRGTGEQFF. The CDR3 DNA reads TGTGCCACCAGCAGAGATCGGGGTACCGGTGAGCAGTTCTTC. Filled out from reference TRBV15 and TRBJ2-1, the complete variable domain reads DAMVIQNPRYQVTQFGKPVTLSCSQTLNHNVMYWYQQKSSQAPKLLFHYYDKDFNNEADTPDNFQSRRPNTSFCFLDIRSPGLGDTAMYLCATSRDRGTGEQFFGPGTRLTVL.

V and J are TRBV7-6 and TRBJ2-5; D uncertain. This CDR3 is built from 13 residues. Germline V gene sequence: CDR1 SGHVS, CDR2 FNYEAQ. Trimming stripped 5 bases from V and 0 bases from J, with 7 bases between. The CDR3 nucleotides read TGTGCCAGCAGCCGACGGAACCAAGAGACCCAGTACTTC. This encodes CASSRRNQETQYF. The variable domain in full, completed from reference TRBV7-6 and TRBJ2-5, reads GAGVSQSPRYKVTKRGQDVALRCDPISGHVSLYWYRQALGQGPEFLTYFNYEAQQDKSGLPNDRFSAERPEGSISTLTIQRTEQRDSAMYRCASSRRNQETQYFGPGTRLLVL.

This rearrangement joins TRBV12-5 to TRBJ1-5; D call uncertain. CDR1 and CDR2 (germline): LGHNT, FRNRAP. The CDR3 contains 16 residues. The V end was cut by 6 bases, the J end by 1 base, with 16 bases between. CDR3 in amino acids: CASGPEVSGSNQPQHF. The DNA of the CDR3 is TGTGCTAGTGGGCCGGAGGTTTCGGGGAGCAATCAGCCCCAGCATTTT.

The chain joins TRBV19 to TRBJ2-2; D ambiguous. The CDR3 extends over 15 amino acids. Trimming took off 4 bases at V and 4 bases at J, with 13 bases between the two ends. Germline V lookup: CDR1 LNHDA, CDR2 SQIVND (reference sequence). CDR3 bases: TGTGCCAGTAGTACCGCTCTAGTTCGCACCGGGGAGCTGTTTTTT. It codes for CASSTALVRTGELFF.

This clone has more than one count but fewer than ten. The chain recombines TRBV5-1 with TRBJ2-7; D may be TRBD2 (7 bases). The CDR3 runs 14 residues. Germline V CDR1 and CDR2: SGHRS, YFSETQ. The V gene lost 5 bases and the J gene lost 2 bases, with 14 bases spanning the gap. CDR3 DNA: TGCGCCAGCAGAGAGGGGGGAGGGACCTACGAGCAGTACTTC. Translation gives CASREGGGTYEQYF.